This T cell receptor beta chain was retrieved from a study of blood T cell repertoires in COVID-19. Overall study context: The samples span acute and convalescent COVID-19 from the United States, Italy and Spain. T cells, B-cell-depleted T cells, or PBMCs supplied cDNA or gDNA.

The V gene lost 6 bases and the J gene lost 0 bases, with 12 bases spanning the gap. The CDR3 has 15 amino acids. Germline V CDR1 and CDR2: LNHDA, SQIVND (reference sequence). Authors' analysis steps: The authors estimated nucleated cell counts from reference gene primer amplification. Libraries were prepared by immunoSEQ multiplex PCR; TCRdb keeps only in-frame clonotypes and omits some of them. The DNA was the basis for D and trimming; V, J and clone size are from that table. Of some 110,000 clones listed, about 70% were seen once; the top ten hold 0.75% to 1%. Sequencing was performed on peripheral blood. This chain joins TRBV19 and TRBJ1-5; D gene uncertain. This receptor was obtained from a human donor with acute or convalescent COVID-19. The donor label of this sample is uncertain. This chain's CDR3 is CASRSKGGSNQPQHF. The CDR3 region has the DNA TGTGCCAGTAGGAGTAAGGGAGGTAGCAATCAGCCCCAGCATTTT.